Each of the 11 T cell receptor beta chains below was sequenced from the same sample in a study of post-analysis software for immune sequencing data. TCR beta cDNA libraries had unique molecular identifiers. In TCRdb, the PCR reads were re-called with MiXCR into one record per CDR3 protein. In the table there are over 300,000 distinct CDR3 sequences, roughly 30% of which are singletons. No antigens are known for them. Study findings and constraints: TRBV segments more frequent in patients than in controls numbered five and included TRBV5-6, TRBV5-1 and TRBV20-1.

The source material was blood. These receptors originate from a girl aged 10 to 17 with multiple sclerosis.

This clonotype has at least ten counts. The CDR3 bases are TGTGCCAGCAGCTTAAATTCTGGGGCCAACGTCCTGACTTTC. Translation: CASSLNSGANVLTF. The rearrangement uses TRBV7-3 and TRBJ2-6; D is uncertain. This CDR3 comprises 14 residues. With 1 base removed from V and 1 base from J, the gap between germline ends came to 2 bases. CDR1 is SGHTA and CDR2 is FQGTGA in the germline V gene.

The V and J genes are TRBV29-1 and TRBJ2-1, with D perhaps assigned TRBD1 or TRBD2 (5 bases each). This CDR3 is 14 amino acids long. Germline CDR1 reads SQVTM; CDR2 reads ANQGSEA. V lost 7 bases and J lost 0, with 13 bases in between. CDR3 sequence (DNA): TGCAGCGCCGGAGAGGGGTCCTCCTACAATGAGCAGTTCTTC. Translation: CSAGEGSSYNEQFF.

As to this clonotype: One junction end disagrees with the germline gene, perhaps due to a read error. The chain has TRBV6-1 and TRBJ2-7; 7 bases fit TRBD1. This CDR3 comprises 14 residues. CDR1 is MNHNS and CDR2 is SASEGT in the germline V gene. The CDR3: CASNEGTDSYEQYF. DNA for the CDR3: TGTGCCAGCAATGAAGGGACAGATTCCTACGAGCAGTACTTC.

This clonotype was picked up a small number of times. The chain has TRBV14 and TRBJ2-7, with 8 bases identical to TRBD1. The CDR3 runs 13 residues. Germline V lookup: CDR1 SGHDN, CDR2 FVKESK. V lost 4 bases to trimming and J lost 5 bases; unmatched junction nucleotides: 4. The CDR3 DNA reads TGTGCCAGCAGCCTACAGGGGGTCCACGAGCAGTACTTC. Encoded protein: CASSLQGVHEQYF.

V and J are TRBV3-1 and TRBJ2-1, with D perhaps TRBD2 (7 bases). Between the trimmed V and J ends, which lost 4 bases and 9 bases, there was a span of 19 bases. The CDR3 loop spans 15 amino acids. CDR1 is LGHDT, CDR2 YNNKEL, per germline (reference sequence). The CDR3 sequence is CASSPGGGDQGEQFF. Written as DNA, the CDR3 is TGTGCCAGCAGCCCGGGGGGCGGGGACCAGGGTGAGCAGTTCTTC.

V and J are TRBV2 and TRBJ1-2, with TRBD1 matching 8 bases. Germline-derived CDR1 and CDR2 are SNHLY and FYNNEI. The CDR3 is made up of 15 amino acids. The V and J ends lost 9 bases and 4 bases, in that order; junction bases with no gene match: 13. CDR3 amino acids: CARDSTGGIGYGYTF. The CDR3 DNA follows: TGTGCCAGGGACAGCACAGGGGGTATAGGCTATGGCTACACCTTC.

This sequence joins TRBV30 and TRBJ1-1, with D perhaps TRBD1 (5 bases). The CDR3 has 13 residues. Trimming took off 1 base at V and 0 bases at J, with 6 bases between the two ends. Germline V gene data show CDR1 as GTSNPN and CDR2 as SVGIG (reference sequence). The DNA of the CDR3 is TGTGCCTGGAGTGAGGACATGAACACTGAAGCTTTCTTT. Translating it yields CAWSEDMNTEAFF.

This clonotype has just a few counts. The chain combines TRBV20-1 with TRBJ2-1; 8 bases align to TRBD2. TRBJ2-7 matches the DNA end more closely, so the J call is doubtful. Per germline, CDR1 DFQATT and CDR2 SNEGSKA (reference sequence). The length of the CDR3 is 15 residues. CDR3 sequence: CSARGTGTSNNEQYF. Here the CDR3 DNA reads TGCAGTGCTAGAGGTACCGGGACTAGTAACAATGAGCAGTACTTC.

V is TRBV12-3 or TRBV12-4 and J is TRBJ2-5; 8 bases match TRBD2. The CDR3 is made up of 15 amino acids. J was trimmed by 4 bases and V by 5 bases; bases with no gene match: 9. The CDR3, as DNA: TGTGCCAGCAGTCAACCGGGGAGCGGGGGAGAGACCCAGTACTTC. Protein: CASSQPGSGGETQYF.

This clonotype was detected only a few times. V usage is TRBV11-2 and J usage is TRBJ2-3, with D hard to call. Deletions cut 1 base from V and 1 base from J, with 6 bases between. There are 14 residues in the CDR3. Germline loops: CDR1 SGHAT, CDR2 FQNNGV. CDR3 protein: CASSLVPGTDTQYF. The DNA of the CDR3 is TGTGCCAGCAGCTTAGTTCCGGGCACAGATACGCAGTATTTT.

The chain is built from TRBV3-1 and TRBJ2-1; D is tentatively TRBD1 or TRBD2 (6 bases each). The CDR3 contains 15 residues. In germline, CDR1 is LGHDT, CDR2 YNNKEL (reference sequence). V was pared by 2 bases and J by 6 bases, with 14 bases between. Here the CDR3 reads CASSQTPQGGNEQFF. Written as DNA, the CDR3 is TGTGCCAGCAGCCAAACCCCACAGGGAGGCAATGAGCAGTTCTTC.